The 10 T cell receptor beta chains below were found in one sample sequenced in a study of shared clonotypes between healthy human individuals. Sequencing used immunoSEQ multiplex PCR; TCRdb keeps in-frame clones, though not all of them. The data show about 1 million clones, with about three quarters seen just once and 1.4% held by the top ten. Sequencing was performed on memory CD4+ T cells sorted from blood. Subset in this sample: CD45RA-negative fraction. These receptors were collected from a man younger than 30 in good health.

This clone showed up just a few times. The chain recombines TRBV5-6 with TRBJ2-1, with D unclear. The CDR3 totals 15 residues. Germline CDR1 reads SGHDT; CDR2 reads YYEEEE. Trimming cost V 2 bases and J 0 bases, with 9 bases left between them. The CDR3 coding sequence is TGTGCCAGCAGCTTAGACCACAGCTCCTACAATGAGCAGTTCTTC. It specifies CASSLDHSSYNEQFF.

In DNA, the CDR3 is TGTGCCAGCTTACCGGGACAGGGGGTTTCACCCCTCCACTTT. The encoded protein is CASLPGQGVSPLHF. V is TRBV27 and J is TRBJ1-6, with 11 bases matching TRBD1. The J segment lost 9 bases and the V segment lost 8 bases, leaving 6 bases of the junction unmatched. The CDR3 covers 14 residues. Germline CDR1 and CDR2: MNHEY and SMNVEV (reference sequence).

The chain combines TRBV9 with TRBJ2-5; D ambiguous. V was shortened by 0 bases and J by 0 bases, with 6 bases between the two germline ends. The CDR3 consists of 14 residues. Germline V CDR1 and CDR2: SGDLS, YYNGEE. The CDR3, as DNA: TGTGCCAGCAGCGTAGACCCGTACCAAGAGACCCAGTACTTC. Encoded protein: CASSVDPYQETQYF.

The rearrangement joins TRBV4-3 to TRBJ2-5; D gene unclear. This CDR3 contains 15 residues. The germline V gene has CDR1 LGHNA and CDR2 YSLEER. V was clipped by 0 bases and J by 0 bases, with 8 bases between them. The CDR3 region is CASSQELRNQETQYF. The CDR3 region has the DNA TGCGCCAGCAGCCAAGAATTGAGGAACCAAGAGACCCAGTACTTC.

The table lists this clone with a count of one. The same CDR3 can be traced to other DNA sequences in this sample. The chain uses TRBV6-5 and TRBJ1-1, with D perhaps TRBD1 (5 bases). The length of the CDR3 is 11 residues. Deletions cut 6 bases from V and 6 bases from J, with 8 bases between. CDR1 MNHEY and CDR2 SVGAGI come from the germline V gene. The CDR3 here is CASSQGSEAFF. In DNA form, the CDR3 reads TGTGCCAGCAGCCAGGGTTCTGAAGCTTTCTTT.

V gene TRBV5-1 combines with J gene TRBJ2-1, with 9 bases fitting TRBD2. The length of the CDR3 is 18 residues. Germline CDR1 reads SGHRS; CDR2 reads YFSETQ. Germline trimming cut 0 bases from V and 0 bases from J; bases unmatched to any gene: 7. CDR3 loop: CASSLVRAGGVSYNEQFF. The CDR3 bases are TGCGCCAGCAGCTTGGTAAGAGCGGGGGGAGTCTCCTACAATGAGCAGTTCTTC.

The V and J genes are TRBV5-4 and TRBJ1-2, with D uncertain. The germline V gene has CDR1 SGHNT and CDR2 YYREEE (reference sequence). The CDR3 consists of 14 residues. Between the trimmed V and J ends, which lost 1 base and 3 bases, there was a span of 10 bases. The CDR3 coding sequence is TGTGCCAGCAGCTTGCCCAGGACCGACTATGGCTACACCTTC. Protein sequence: CASSLPRTDYGYTF.

V is TRBV11-2 and J is TRBJ2-3; D not certain. Germline CDR1 SGHAT, CDR2 FQNNGV. Trimming cost V 3 bases and J 1 base, with 8 bases left between them. The CDR3 spans 14 residues. The CDR3 loop is CASSFGVRTDTQYF. In nucleotides, the CDR3 is TGTGCCAGCAGCTTTGGAGTTCGCACAGATACGCAGTATTTT.

This clone was recorded many times. This sample includes further DNA sequences coding for the same CDR3. This rearrangement joins TRBV11-2 to TRBJ2-6; no firm D call. Germline assignment: CDR1 SGHAT and CDR2 FQNNGV. Trimming removed 5 bases from V and 0 bases from J, with 8 bases in between. This CDR3 region has 15 residues. The CDR3 nucleotides read TGTGCCAGCAGCCTTCTTCCCTCTGGGGCCAACGTCCTGACTTTC. Its translation: CASSLLPSGANVLTF.

This rearrangement joins TRBV6-1 to TRBJ1-1; TRBD1 might be the D (6 bases). The CDR3 consists of 15 residues. The germline V gene has CDR1 MNHNS and CDR2 SASEGT. Trimming shortened V by 5 bases and J by 1 base, and 14 bases separated the two germline ends. The chain's CDR3 is CASSLMDSSNTEAFF. The CDR3 bases are TGTGCCAGCAGTTTAATGGACAGTTCGAACACTGAAGCTTTCTTT.